These 18 T cell receptor beta chains originate from one sample sequenced in a study of T-cell memory formation after mild COVID-19 (dated by TCRdb to the early 2020s). Library preparation was by 5' RACE. TCRdb shows the sequencer as Illumina NovaSeq 6000. TCRdb ran its own pipeline on the public reads, namely fastp trimming at Q25 and MiXCR clone calling, and kept in-frame beta chains. CDR3 protein sequences are deduplicated, and each keeps its most common genes and DNA. The sample profile shows over 350,000 distinct CDR3 sequences; 16% of them were found once. The ten largest clones take up 20% to 25% of the sample. Sequenced input: PBMCs or a T cell subset sorted from them (not recorded which). All receptors come from a man aged 18 to 35 who had mild COVID-19 (a few samples of this study predate the infection). The sample titles of this study are shuffled in the database, so cell type and time point are left out; the donor was told from shared clones.

The V call is TRBV6-5, the J call TRBJ1-2; a weak D match, TRBD1 (6 bases). V lost 7 bases, J lost 4 bases, and 16 bases lay in between. CDR3 length: 14 residues. Germline values: CDR1 MNHEY, CDR2 SVGAGI. CDR3 residues: CASKPGEWGYGYTF. In nucleotides, the CDR3 is TGTGCCAGCAAACCAGGGGAGTGGGGCTATGGCTACACCTTC.

The rearrangement joins TRBV5-1 to TRBJ2-5; 7 nucleotides align to TRBD1. V shed 7 bases, J shed 3 bases, and the junction held 6 bases outside the gene matches. CDR1 SGHRS and CDR2 YFSETQ come from the germline V gene. CDR3 size: 13 residues. The CDR3 coding sequence is TGCGCCAGCTACCACAGGGGAGAAGAGACCCAGTACTTC. Its translation is CASYHRGEETQYF.

The V call is TRBV29-1, the J call TRBJ1-5; TRBD1 matches at 8 bases. This CDR3 is 15 amino acids long. The trim removed 4 bases at V and 0 bases at J, leaving 5 bases unmatched. The germline CDR1 and CDR2 sequences are SQVTM and ANQGSEA. CDR3 nucleotide sequence: TGCAGCGTTGGGGGGGGACAGGCTAGCAATCAGCCCCAGCATTTT. This sequence encodes CSVGGGQASNQPQHF.

In this sample, this clonotype turned up a few times. The chain is built from TRBV6-5 and TRBJ2-6; D may be TRBD1 (5 bases). The CDR3 spans 15 residues. The germline CDR1 and CDR2 sequences are MNHEY and SVGAGI. V lost 2 bases, J lost 2 bases, and 7 bases lay in between. The CDR3 reads CASSYRGTGANVLTF. The CDR3 region has the DNA TGTGCCAGCAGTTACAGGGGAACTGGGGCCAACGTCCTGACTTTC.

This clonotype came up once. The chain has TRBV2 and TRBJ2-2; the D is unclear. The CDR3 has 13 amino acids. V lost 6 bases, J lost 4 bases, and 9 bases lay in between. Germline V CDR1 and CDR2: SNHLY, FYNNEI. Written as DNA, the CDR3 is TGTGCCAGCAGATGGGCCCCCACCGGGGAGCTGTTTTTT. Protein product: CASRWAPTGELFF.

This clonotype was counted a few times. The chain carries TRBV7-9 and TRBJ2-5; TRBD2 might be the D (6 bases). This CDR3 has 13 residues. V lost 6 bases and J 2 bases, leaving 10 bases between the germline ends. The germline gives CDR1 SEHNR, CDR2 FQNEAQ (reference sequence). The DNA of the CDR3 is TGTGCCAGCAGGCGGGACTTACAAGAGACCCAGTACTTC. This codes for CASRRDLQETQYF.

J is TRBJ1-2 and V is TRBV5-1; no clear D. V gave up 7 bases and J gave up 2 bases, with 12 bases separating them. The CDR3 has 13 residues. Per germline, CDR1 SGHRS and CDR2 YFSETQ. In DNA form, the CDR3 reads TGCGCCAGCGCCATGAACGGGAACTATGGCTACACCTTC. Its protein is CASAMNGNYGYTF.

This clonotype was observed at least ten times. The V call is TRBV5-4, the J call TRBJ2-5; tentative D call: TRBD2 (6 bases). With 4 bases removed from V and 4 bases from J, the gap between germline ends came to 11 bases. CDR1 is SGHNT, CDR2 YYREEE, per germline (reference sequence). CDR3 length: 13 residues. As DNA, the CDR3 is TGTGCCAGCAGCCCACGGGGGTCAGAGACCCAGTACTTC. Its translation: CASSPRGSETQYF.

The V gene is TRBV12-3 or TRBV12-4, the J gene TRBJ1-1; 7 bases align to TRBD1. CDR3 length equals 14 residues. The J segment lost 2 bases and the V segment lost 4 bases, leaving 4 bases of the junction unmatched. CDR3 amino acids: CASSWGQKNTEAFF. The CDR3 nucleotides read TGTGCCAGCAGTTGGGGACAGAAAAACACTGAAGCTTTCTTT.

This clonotype was picked up one time. This chain uses TRBV5-4 with TRBJ2-5; D not certain. Trimming took 7 bases from V and 5 from J, leaving 12 bases between them. Germline CDR1 and CDR2: SGHNT and YYREEE (reference sequence). The CDR3 contains 12 residues. The CDR3 here is CASQQDPETQYF. The DNA of the CDR3 is TGTGCCAGCCAGCAGGACCCTGAGACCCAGTACTTC.

The genes are TRBV20-1 and TRBJ1-1; D gene ambiguous. The germline gives CDR1 DFQATT, CDR2 SNEGSKA (reference sequence). V lost 3 bases, J lost 1 base, and 12 bases lay in between. The CDR3 has 14 amino acids. The CDR3 DNA is TGCAGTGCTAGTTCCTGGGCCCAGAACACTGAAGCTTTCTTT. This codes for CSASSWAQNTEAFF.

This clonotype has a handful of counts. J is TRBJ2-3 and V is TRBV24-1, with no clear D. V shed 0 bases and J shed 4 bases, with 7 bases lying between them. This CDR3 has 14 amino acids. CDR1 and CDR2 (germline): KGHDR, SFDVKD. CDR3 DNA: TGTGCCACCAGTGATTTGGGCGGCGCAGATACGCAGTATTTT. This sequence encodes CATSDLGGADTQYF.

This clonotype was detected a few times. V and J are TRBV4-1 and TRBJ2-5; 7 bases are a match to TRBD2. The CDR3 runs 14 residues. Germline CDR1 MGHRA, CDR2 YSYEKL. The junction had 7 bases not matched to a gene; V was cut back by 4 bases and J by 5 bases. DNA of the CDR3: TGCGCCAGCAGCCCAAGACTAGCCTGGGAGACCCAGTACTTC. Translated: CASSPRLAWETQYF.

In DNA form, the CDR3 reads TGTGCCAGCGGTCCAGGCGGCTATGGCTACACCTTC. Protein sequence: CASGPGGYGYTF. This rearrangement joins TRBV5-5 to TRBJ1-2; D is ambiguous. The V gene's germline CDR1 is SGHKS and CDR2 YYEKEE (reference sequence). Trimming shortened V by 7 bases and J by 4 bases, and 11 bases separated the two germline ends. This CDR3 has 12 amino acids. The full variable domain, completed using reference TRBV5-5 and TRBJ1-2, is DAGVTQSPTHLIKTRGQQVTLRCSPISGHKSVSWYQQVLGQGPQFIFQYYEKEERGRGNFPDRFSARQFPNYSSELNVNALLLGDSALYLCASGPGGYGYTFGSGTRLTVV.

This chain joins TRBV5-6 and TRBJ1-4, with D hard to call. The CDR3 consists of 13 residues. Germline V gene sequence: CDR1 SGHDT, CDR2 YYEEEE. Trimming removed 0 bases at V and 5 bases at J, with 5 bases between. The CDR3 region has the DNA TGTGCCAGCAGCTTGGAGCCAAATGAAAAACTGTTTTTT. Amino acids: CASSLEPNEKLFF.

This clonotype appeared many times. The chain couples TRBV29-1 to TRBJ2-3, with D unclear. The CDR3 contains 10 residues. Germline CDR1 reads SQVTM; CDR2 reads ANQGSEA. V was pared by 4 bases and J by 6 bases, with 5 bases between. Written as DNA, the CDR3 is TGCAGCGTTGGTGGGGATACGCAGTATTTT. Residues: CSVGGDTQYF.

The rearrangement links TRBV5-1 to TRBJ2-2, with D possibly TRBD1 on 5 matching bases. CDR3 size: 15 residues. From germline, CDR1 is SGHRS and CDR2 YFSETQ. The V and J ends lost 1 base and 0 bases respectively, with 7 bases between them. CDR3 coding DNA: TGCGCCAGCAGCTTGAGACAGCCGAACACCGGGGAGCTGTTTTTT. Residues: CASSLRQPNTGELFF.

The chain is built from TRBV12-3 or TRBV12-4 and TRBJ2-3; TRBD1 matches at 9 bases. J gave up 6 bases and V 1 base, and 5 bases lay outside the gene matches. CDR3 length equals 15 residues. CDR3 nucleotides: TGTGCCAGCAGTTTAGGGACAGGGGACGTGGATACGCAGTATTTT. Translating it yields CASSLGTGDVDTQYF.